A selection of T cell receptor beta chains follows, all from one sample in a study of shared clonotypes between healthy human individuals. Generated by immunoSEQ multiplex PCR, the TCRdb table keeps only in-frame clones and is missing some. The table records some 2.4 million clones, over 85% of them present only once. Material for sequencing was naive CD4+ T cells from PBMCs. The receptors shown here come from a man aged 18 to 29 in good health. Some clones in this sample may be carry-over from other donors' samples. The CDR3 runs from the conserved cysteine through the conserved F or W. The D gene is left open where the match is weak. Clone size is shown for a subset of rows, as once, few, many or a class of expanded clone.

d_gene	abundance	j_gene	v_gene	CDR3nt	CDR3aa
TRBD2	NA	TRBJ2-3	TRBV19	TGTGCCAGTAGTATTTCTAGCGGGAGGGCCGCAGATACGCAGTATTTT	CASSISSGRAADTQYF
NA	NA	TRBJ2-7	TRBV2	TGTGCCAGCTTCGAGGCCTCCTACGAGCAGTACTTC	CASFEASYEQYF
NA	NA	TRBJ2-7	TRBV10-3	TGTGCCATCAGTCCGGGCCTCGGAGGCGAGCAGTACTTC	CAISPGLGGEQYF
NA	once	TRBJ2-1	TRBV7-9	TGTGCCAGCAGCTTAGGACAAAACAATGAGCAGTTCTTC	CASSLGQNNEQFF
NA	NA	TRBJ2-3	TRBV19	TGTGCCAGTAGTTCTCGGCGGTCCTCCACAGATACGCAGTATTTT	CASSSRRSSTDTQYF
NA	NA	TRBJ2-7	TRBV7-2	TGTGCCAGCAGCCAGGCACCACAGCGGCACTACGAGCAGTACTTC	CASSQAPQRHYEQYF
NA	NA	TRBJ2-5	TRBV5-1	TGCGCCAGCAGCTCTCGGGGAGGAGGGGAGACCCAGTACTTC	CASSSRGGGETQYF
NA	NA	TRBJ2-7	TRBV6-5	TGTGCCAGCAGTCGCGGGCCAAACTACGAGCAGTACTTC	CASSRGPNYEQYF
NA	once	TRBJ2-7	TRBV18	TGTGCCAGCTCCCCTGTGGGGAAGATTAGCTCCTACGAGCAGTACTTC	CASSPVGKISSYEQYF
NA	NA	TRBJ1-1	TRBV5-1	TGCGCCAGCAGCTTAAGGTCCGAGGGGCCTGAAGCTTTCTTT	CASSLRSEGPEAFF
NA	NA	TRBJ1-5	TRBV4-1	TGCGCCAGCAGCCACGGACAGCCTACTCTGTTTAGCAATCAGCCCCAGCATTTT	CASSHGQPTLFSNQPQHF
TRBD1	NA	TRBJ1-1	TRBV28	TGTGCCAGCAGACTTTACAGGGGGCAGGCTTTCTTT	CASRLYRGQAFF
TRBD1	NA	TRBJ2-3	TRBV18	TGTGCCAGCTCACGTAGACAGGGTGCGGGCACAGATACGCAGTATTTT	CASSRRQGAGTDTQYF
NA	few	TRBJ1-1	TRBV11-2	TGTGCCAGCAGCCATCCTTCGGCTGGGAACCATCAAATGAACACTGAAGCTTTCTTT	CASSHPSAGNHQMNTEAFF
TRBD2	NA	TRBJ2-2	TRBV7-9	TGTGCCAGCAGCTCTGCGGGAGGAGGACGGGGCGAGGAGCTGTTTTTT	CASSSAGGGRGEELFF
NA	NA	TRBJ2-5	TRBV6-1	TGTGCCAGCAGATGGAGCGCCCTTACACAAGAGACCCAGTACTTC	CASRWSALTQETQYF
NA	NA	TRBJ2-1	TRBV7-9	TGTGCCAGCAGCTTAGGCTGGTCGGACAATGAGCAGTTCTTC	CASSLGWSDNEQFF
TRBD2	NA	TRBJ2-5	TRBV5-1	TGCGCCAGCAGCTTGGGGAACAGCGGGAGGGCCAAAGAGACCCAGTACTTC	CASSLGNSGRAKETQYF
NA	NA	TRBJ2-1	TRBV19	TGTGCCAGTAGTAGCCAGGTCTACAATGAGCAGTTCTTC	CASSSQVYNEQFF
NA	NA	TRBJ2-3	TRBV4-1	TGCGCCAGCAGCCAAGATGGGCGTCCTAGCACAGATACGCAGTATTTT	CASSQDGRPSTDTQYF
TRBD1	NA	TRBJ2-5	TRBV5-1	TGCGCCAGCAGCTTGGGGACAGGGGTGGAGACCCAGTACTTC	CASSLGTGVETQYF
NA	NA	TRBJ1-1	TRBV5-4	TGTGCCAGCAGCCGGGCGGGGCGGCAGAACACTGAAGCTTTCTTT	CASSRAGRQNTEAFF
NA	once	TRBJ1-1	TRBV5-1	TGCGCCAGCAGCCCCTCGCGGCACACTGAAGCTTTCTTT	CASSPSRHTEAFF
TRBD1	NA	TRBJ2-2	TRBV11-2	TGTGCCAGCACCCCCCGTTACCTGGCAGGGGGAACCGGGGAGCTGTTTTTT	CASTPRYLAGGTGELFF
TRBD2	NA	TRBJ2-3	TRBV4-1	TGCGCCAGCAGCCAGGGGACTAGCGGGAGACCCACAGATACGCAGTATTTT	CASSQGTSGRPTDTQYF
TRBD2	NA	TRBJ2-3	TRBV5-4	TGTGCCAGCATACCGACTAGCGGGACCGCAGATACGCAGTATTTT	CASIPTSGTADTQYF
TRBD2	NA	TRBJ2-7	TRBV7-3	TGTGCCAGCAGCTTAACTAGCGGGAACTACGAGCAGTACTTC	CASSLTSGNYEQYF
TRBD2	NA	TRBJ2-1	TRBV23-1	TGCGCCAGCACCACTGGCCGGGGACTAGCGGGAGTCCCCGGCAATGAGCAGTTCTTC	CASTTGRGLAGVPGNEQFF
NA	NA	TRBJ2-7	TRBV6-1	TGTGCCAGCAGCCCTTACGGTTTCTACGAGCAGTACTTC	CASSPYGFYEQYF
NA	NA	TRBJ2-5	TRBV7-2	TGTGCCAGCAGCTTATCTTCGGAGGGACTTCCCCAAGAGACCCAGTACTTC	CASSLSSEGLPQETQYF
NA	NA	TRBJ1-4	TRBV9	TGTGCCAGCAGCTCCCGGGACCTTGGGGGGGGGCTGTTTTTT	CASSSRDLGGGLFF
TRBD1	NA	TRBJ1-2	TRBV6-1	TGTGCCAGCAGTGAAGGGACAGGGTCCGGCTACACCTTC	CASSEGTGSGYTF